This T cell receptor (beta chain) emerged from a study of beta chain features in type 1 diabetes. The junction had 9 bases not matched to a gene; V was cut back by 1 base and J by 9 bases. The germline gives CDR1 GTSNPN, CDR2 SVGIG (reference sequence). There are 15 residues in the CDR3. This clone was detected only a few times. The isolated RNA, all of it, was reverse transcribed, so expressed TCRB transcripts were what got sequenced. Produced via immunoSEQ multiplex PCR; TCRdb's table is partial and in-frame only. The table includes approximately 340,000 clones, approximately 15% detected once. The receptor's source is a woman under 30 in good health. The genes are TRBV30 and TRBJ2-1, with 10 bases lining up with TRBD2. The material sequenced was naive CD4+ T cells from blood. The CDR3 DNA sequence: TGTGCCTGGAGTGGGGGTAGCGGGAGGCCGGGTGAGCAGTTCTTC. Amino acids: CAWSGGSGRPGEQFF.